The rows below give T cell receptor beta chains drawn from one sample of a study of blood T cell repertoires in COVID-19. Assay: immunoSEQ multiplex PCR; the TCRdb copy retains only in-frame clones and omits some. Counted here are over 250,000 clones, around nine tenths occurring once; the ten biggest clones make up around 9.5%. The specimen sequenced was peripheral blood. All receptors derive from a man aged 40-49 years who had recovered from COVID-19. The CDR3 runs from the conserved cysteine through the conserved F or W. Each record gives: clone size, J gene, CDR3 length, V gene, D gene, CDR3 DNA, CDR3 protein. A D gene is named only where the DNA matches it firmly. Rows give clone size only sometimes, using once, few, many, or a class for an expanded clone.

NA TRBJ2-2 16 TRBV19 NA TGTGCCAGTAGTAGTACTAGGGGGAGACACACCGGGGAGCTGTTTTTT CASSSTRGRHTGELFF
few TRBJ2-3 17 TRBV7-9 TRBD2 TGTGCCAGCAGCGCCCCGGGACTAGCGGATAGTTCAGATACGCAGTATTTT CASSAPGLADSSDTQYF
NA TRBJ2-7 13 TRBV23-1 TRBD2 TGCGCCAGCTCATGGGGGGGATCCTACGAGCAGTACTTC CASSWGGSYEQYF
NA TRBJ1-1 12 TRBV7-2 NA TGTGCCAGCAGCCCCAAAAACACTGAAGCTTTCTTT CASSPKNTEAFF
NA TRBJ2-5 14 TRBV7-2 NA TGTGCCAGCAGCTTAGGACTAGACCAAGAGACCCAGTACTTC CASSLGLDQETQYF
once TRBJ1-2 16 TRBV2 NA TGTGCCAGCAGTAAAAGCGCGGCAGGGCCTGCGGATGGCTACACCTTC CASSKSAAGPADGYTF
few TRBJ1-2 16 TRBV30 NA TGTGCCTGGAGTTCTTGGACGGGGTATGGGGACTATGGCTACACCTTC CAWSSWTGYGDYGYTF
NA TRBJ2-2 17 TRBV5-6 TRBD2 TGTGCCAGCAGCTTTCTAGCGGGAGGTGTATCCACCGGGGAGCTGTTTTTT CASSFLAGGVSTGELFF
NA TRBJ2-7 15 TRBV11-2 TRBD2 TGTGCCAGCAGCGCCCGGACTAGCGGGAGTTCCGAGCAGTACTTC CASSARTSGSSEQYF
NA TRBJ1-5 14 TRBV6-2/TRBV6-3 NA TGTGCCAGCAGTTACTCGTTCGGTCATCAGCCCCAGCATTTT CASSYSFGHQPQHF
NA TRBJ1-1 14 TRBV20-1 NA TGCAGTGCTAGTTCGGCCAGGGGCGTCACTGAAGCTTTCTTT CSASSARGVTEAFF
NA TRBJ2-5 15 TRBV5-4 NA TGTGCCAGCAGCCACCGTGACTCATCCAAAGAGACCCAGTACTTC CASSHRDSSKETQYF
NA TRBJ2-2 16 TRBV15 NA TGTGCCACCAGCAGAGGTGACCTAGCGCGTACCGGGGAGCTGTTTTTT CATSRGDLARTGELFF
NA TRBJ2-2 14 TRBV7-9 NA TGTGCCAGCAGCTGGCAGGGGAACACCGGGGAGCTGTTTTTT CASSWQGNTGELFF
NA TRBJ2-1 16 TRBV6-2/TRBV6-3 TRBD2 TGTGCCAGCAGTTACCTCGCCAGCGGGGTAAACAATGAGCAGTTCTTC CASSYLASGVNNEQFF
NA TRBJ2-7 14 TRBV12-5 TRBD1 TGTGCTAGTGGTCCCGGACAGGGTGTGGACGAGCAGTACTTC CASGPGQGVDEQYF
NA TRBJ2-2 16 TRBV5-6 NA TGTGCCAGCAGCTTGGTGTCAGGGTTGTACACCGGGGAGCTGTTTTTT CASSLVSGLYTGELFF
NA TRBJ1-1 15 TRBV5-1 TRBD1 TGCGCCAGCAGCTTCCAAAGAGACAGGGCCACTGAAGCTTTCTTT CASSFQRDRATEAFF
NA TRBJ2-7 16 TRBV11-2 TRBD2 TGTGCCAGCAGCTTATTTAGTGGGGGGGTCTCCTACGAGCAGTACTTC CASSLFSGGVSYEQYF
NA TRBJ1-4 14 TRBV3-1/TRBV3-2 NA TGTGCCAGCAGCCAGGGTGGAGGGCAGGGAAAACTGTTTTTT CASSQGGGQGKLFF
few TRBJ1-3 16 TRBV2 TRBD1 TGTGCCAGCACCATTGCACAGGGGACATCTGGAAACACCATATATTTT CASTIAQGTSGNTIYF
NA TRBJ1-1 14 TRBV6-5 TRBD1 TGTGCCAGCAGTTACGAGGGGACAGGGCCTAAAGCTTTCTTT CASSYEGTGPKAFF
NA TRBJ1-1 15 TRBV5-4 TRBD1 TGTGCCAGCGGCAAGAAACAGGGGGGATTAACTGAAGCTTTCTTT CASGKKQGGLTEAFF
NA TRBJ2-7 16 TRBV5-6 TRBD2 TGTGCCAGCAGACCCCGAGGGCGGGGGGGCTTCAACGAGCAGTACTTC CASRPRGRGGFNEQYF
NA TRBJ2-7 15 TRBV18 TRBD1 TGTGCCAGCTCCCCACTGGGACAGGGGGCGACCGAGCAGTACTTC CASSPLGQGATEQYF
NA TRBJ1-5 16 TRBV30 TRBD1 TGTGCCTGGAGTAGGATAGGACAGGGTGGCAATCAGCCCCAGCATTTT CAWSRIGQGGNQPQHF
NA TRBJ2-1 14 TRBV27 TRBD2 TGTGCCAGCGGGGCAGCTAGCGGGAGGAATGAGCAGTTCTTC CASGAASGRNEQFF
NA TRBJ2-7 15 TRBV9 TRBD1 TGTGCCAGCAGCCCCCGGACAGGGCAAGGTTACGAGCAGTACTTC CASSPRTGQGYEQYF
NA TRBJ2-4 14 TRBV14 NA TGTGCCAGCAGCCAAGAATGGGGGGAAAACATTCAGTACTTC CASSQEWGENIQYF
NA TRBJ2-7 12 TRBV10-2 NA TGCGCCAGCAGACTAGGAACCTACGAGCAGTACTTC CASRLGTYEQYF
NA TRBJ2-5 16 TRBV4-2 TRBD2 TGTGCCAGCAGCCCGAGGAGGGGCGGGAGCCAAGAGACCCAGTACTTC CASSPRRGGSQETQYF
NA TRBJ2-7 15 TRBV7-6 NA TGTGCCAGCAGCTTAGACAGGAGGAGGGTCTACGAGCAGTACTTC CASSLDRRRVYEQYF
NA TRBJ2-7 12 TRBV5-5 NA TGTGCCAGCAGTTCGCCCCGGGTCGAGCAGTACTTC CASSSPRVEQYF
NA TRBJ2-7 13 TRBV7-9 TRBD2 TGTGCCAGCAGCTTAGGTACTAGCGGGGGGCCGTACTTC CASSLGTSGGPYF
NA TRBJ1-1 14 TRBV11-3 NA TGTGCCAGCAGCTTAGGGGGCGGCAACACTGAAGCTTTCTTT CASSLGGGNTEAFF
NA TRBJ2-3 15 TRBV5-1 TRBD2 TGCGCCAGCAGCTCGGGACTAGCGGCTACAGATACGCAGTATTTT CASSSGLAATDTQYF
NA TRBJ2-3 17 TRBV10-3 TRBD2 TGTGCCATCACCCTAGCGGGAGGGCCCCATAGCACAGATACGCAGTATTTT CAITLAGGPHSTDTQYF
once TRBJ2-7 15 TRBV9 TRBD2 TGTGCCAGCAGCGTAGAAGGCGGGAGCATTTACGAGCAGTACTTC CASSVEGGSIYEQYF
NA TRBJ2-5 14 TRBV13 TRBD1 TGTGCCAGCAGCTCGGGACAGGAGCAAGAGACCCAGTACTTC CASSSGQEQETQYF
few TRBJ2-7 16 TRBV21-1 NA TGTGCCAGCAGCAAAGGATGGTCACACGAATCCTACGAGCAGTACTTC CASSKGWSHESYEQYF
once TRBJ1-1 13 TRBV7-9 NA TGTGCCAGCAGCTCGGTCTTGAACACTGAAGCTTTCTTT CASSSVLNTEAFF
NA TRBJ1-2 14 TRBV29-1 TRBD1 TGCAGCGTTGATCAGGGGGGAACCTTCTATGGCTACACCTTC CSVDQGGTFYGYTF
NA TRBJ2-6 15 TRBV29-1 TRBD2 TGCAGCGTCGCGGGAGGGCACCCTGGGGCCAACGTCCTGACTTTC CSVAGGHPGANVLTF
NA TRBJ2-3 14 TRBV14 NA TGTGCCAGCAGCCAACGGAGCTTCACAGATACGCAGTATTTT CASSQRSFTDTQYF
NA TRBJ2-5 18 TRBV2 TRBD1 TGTGCCAGCAGATGGAGGCGGCAGGGGGCTCTCTTCGGGGAGACCCAGTACTTC CASRWRRQGALFGETQYF
NA TRBJ2-5 12 TRBV12-3/TRBV12-4 NA TGTGCCAGCAGGGGCAGCCAAGAGACCCAGTACTTC CASRGSQETQYF
NA TRBJ2-3 15 TRBV5-4 TRBD1 TGTGCCAGCAGCTCTTCGACAGGGGGGTTTCATACGCAGTATTTT CASSSSTGGFHTQYF
NA TRBJ2-5 14 TRBV10-3 NA TGTGCCACATCTTTGGATGGGACTCAAGAGACCCAGTACTTC CATSLDGTQETQYF
NA TRBJ2-2 17 TRBV6-2/TRBV6-3 TRBD1 TGTGCCAGCAGTGGGGGACAGGGGGTTCGTAACACCGGGGAGCTGTTTTTT CASSGGQGVRNTGELFF
NA TRBJ2-7 18 TRBV13 NA TGTGCCAGCAGCTTACGGTTGCCGGCCGACTGGGTGGCGGCAGAGCAGTACTTC CASSLRLPADWVAAEQYF